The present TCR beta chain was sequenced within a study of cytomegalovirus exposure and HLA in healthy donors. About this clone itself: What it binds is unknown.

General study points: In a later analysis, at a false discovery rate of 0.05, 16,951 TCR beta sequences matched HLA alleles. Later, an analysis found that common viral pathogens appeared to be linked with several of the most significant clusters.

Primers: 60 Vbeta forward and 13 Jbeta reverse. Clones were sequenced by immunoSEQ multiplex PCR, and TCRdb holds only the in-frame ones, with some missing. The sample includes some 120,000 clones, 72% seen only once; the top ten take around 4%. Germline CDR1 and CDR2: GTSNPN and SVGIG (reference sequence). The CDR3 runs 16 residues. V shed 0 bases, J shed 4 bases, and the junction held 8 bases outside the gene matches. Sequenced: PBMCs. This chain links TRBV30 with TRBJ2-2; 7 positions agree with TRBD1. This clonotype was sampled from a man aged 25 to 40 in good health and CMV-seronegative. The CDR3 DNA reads TGTGCCTGGAGTGTTGGAAGGGGGCGCACCACCGGGGAGCTGTTTTTT. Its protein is CAWSVGRGRTTGELFF.